The 3 T cell receptor beta chains reported below all come from one sample, sequenced in a study of cytomegalovirus exposure and HLA in healthy donors. PCR employed 60 Vbeta and 13 Jbeta primers. Using immunoSEQ multiplex PCR, the repertoire was profiled, and TCRdb retains in-frame clones only, with some absent. The sample lists approximately 150,000 clones, roughly 85% occurring once. Material: PBMCs. The receptor set was obtained from a man in his thirties or forties in good health and CMV-seropositive.

The chain combines TRBV6-6 with TRBJ1-1, with D perhaps TRBD1 (5 bases). The CDR3 spans 12 residues. The V gene lost 8 bases and the J gene lost 8 bases, with 15 bases spanning the gap. Germline CDR1 is MNHNY and CDR2 is SVGAGI (reference sequence). Here the CDR3 reads CASGRVSKEAFF. CDR3 sequence (DNA): TGTGCCAGCGGCAGGGTTTCAAAAGAAGCTTTCTTT.

This clone appeared a few times. The V call is TRBV5-4, the J call TRBJ2-7, with D possibly matching TRBD1 (6 bases). The CDR3 runs to 13 residues. Germline V gene data show CDR1 as SGHNT and CDR2 as YYREEE (reference sequence). V lost 3 bases and J lost 3, with 10 bases in between. The CDR3 is CASSSGTSYEQYF. The CDR3 DNA reads as TGTGCCAGCAGCTCCGGGACAAGCTACGAGCAGTACTTC.

This chain links TRBV15 with TRBJ2-5, with 7 bases lining up with TRBD2. The germline V gene encodes CDR1 LNHNV and CDR2 YYDKDF (reference sequence). J lost 3 bases, V lost 0 bases, and 1 base had no gene match. The CDR3 runs to 14 residues. The DNA of the CDR3 is TGTGCCACCAGCAGAGAGGCGGGAGAAGAGACCCAGTACTTC. Amino acids: CATSREAGEETQYF.